The present TCR beta chain was sequenced within a study of shared clonotypes between healthy human individuals. Whole-study results and caveats: Donors were few, which limited the genetic and exposure-history diversity represented.

This clone appeared a few times. Antigen specificity is unknown. Other DNA sequences of this sample code for an identical CDR3. The ends were cut back, 6 bases at V and 5 bases at J, with 13 bases in the middle. Germline lookup yields CDR1 LNHDA and CDR2 SQIVND (reference sequence). The CDR3 runs 13 residues. Splitting of each subset's genomic DNA was done evenly across several immunoSEQ plates. Assay: immunoSEQ multiplex PCR; the TCRdb copy retains only in-frame clones and omits some. The table includes about 490,000 clones, 60% to 85% detected once. This receptor was identified in a woman between 40 and 55 years old in good health. Some clones in this sample may be carry-over from other donors' samples. Sample: PBMCs. V and J are TRBV19 and TRBJ1-1; TRBD1 might be the D (5 bases). The CDR3 DNA sequence: TGTGCCAGTAGCAATACAGGAGGGACTGAAGCTTTCTTT. It codes for CASSNTGGTEAFF.